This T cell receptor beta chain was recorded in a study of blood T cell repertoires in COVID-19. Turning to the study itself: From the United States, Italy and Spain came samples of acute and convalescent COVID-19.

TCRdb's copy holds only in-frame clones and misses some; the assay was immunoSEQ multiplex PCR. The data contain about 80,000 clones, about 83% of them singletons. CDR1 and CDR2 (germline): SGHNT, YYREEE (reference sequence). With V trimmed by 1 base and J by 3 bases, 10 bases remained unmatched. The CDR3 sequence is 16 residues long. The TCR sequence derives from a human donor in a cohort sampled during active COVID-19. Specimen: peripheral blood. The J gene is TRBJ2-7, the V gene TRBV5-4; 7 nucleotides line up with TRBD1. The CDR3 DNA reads TGTGCCAGCAGCTTGACCACCGGGACAGCCAACTACGAGCAGTACTTC. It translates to CASSLTTGTANYEQYF.